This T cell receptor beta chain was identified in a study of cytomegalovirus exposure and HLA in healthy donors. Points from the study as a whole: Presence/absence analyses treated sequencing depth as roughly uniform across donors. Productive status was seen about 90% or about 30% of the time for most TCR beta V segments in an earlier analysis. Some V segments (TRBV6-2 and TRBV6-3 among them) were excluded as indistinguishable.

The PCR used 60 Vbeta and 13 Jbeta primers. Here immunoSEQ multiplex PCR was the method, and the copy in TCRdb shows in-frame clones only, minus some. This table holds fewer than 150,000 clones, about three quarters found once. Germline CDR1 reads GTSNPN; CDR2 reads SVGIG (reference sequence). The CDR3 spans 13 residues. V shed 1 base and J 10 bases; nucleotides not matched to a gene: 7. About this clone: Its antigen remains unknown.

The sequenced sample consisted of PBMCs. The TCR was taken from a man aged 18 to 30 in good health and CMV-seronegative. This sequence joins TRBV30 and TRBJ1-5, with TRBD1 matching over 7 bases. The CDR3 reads CAWSEGATRPQHF. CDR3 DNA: TGTGCCTGGAGTGAGGGGGCGACCAGACCCCAGCATTTT.